The 25 T cell receptor beta chains below come from one sample, sequenced in a study of post-analysis software for immune sequencing data. Presence of unique molecular identifiers characterized the TCR beta cDNA libraries. Each CDR3 protein is one row after TCRdb ran MiXCR on the PCR reads. The sample carries 600,000 to 750,000 distinct CDR3 sequences, about 60% recorded once. No antigen is known for these receptors. Study outcomes and limitations: Relative to controls, patients had a few TRBV segments at higher frequency, with TRBV5-6, TRBV5-1 and TRBV20-1 among these.

Sample: blood. These receptors were taken from a girl aged 2 to 9 with multiple sclerosis.

The chain recombines TRBV15 with TRBJ1-5, with D uncertain. CDR1 LNHNV and CDR2 YYDKDF come from the germline V gene (reference sequence). V was clipped by 6 bases and J by 1 base, with 16 bases between them. The CDR3 extends over 16 amino acids. CDR3 DNA: TGTGCCACCAGGTTGGGTGACTCGGGGAGCAATCAGCCCCAGCATTTT. Translating gives CATRLGDSGSNQPQHF.

J is TRBJ2-3 and V is TRBV7-6, with TRBD2 matching over 9 bases. The V gene's germline CDR1 is SGHVS and CDR2 FNYEAQ. The J segment lost 4 bases and the V segment lost 2 bases, leaving 4 bases of the junction unmatched. The CDR3 sequence is 15 residues long. The CDR3 nucleotides read TGTGCCAGCAGCTTACCTAGCGGGATGGCAGATACGCAGTATTTT. Amino acids: CASSLPSGMADTQYF.

The genes are TRBV20-1 and TRBJ2-5; TRBD2 agrees at 14 bases. CDR3 length equals 14 residues. Germline loops: CDR1 DFQATT, CDR2 SNEGSKA (reference sequence). The ends lost 5 bases at V and 3 bases at J; junction bases unmatched: 2. CDR3 sequence (DNA): TGCAGTGCTGCGGGACTAGCGGGGGAAGAGACCCAGTACTTC. It encodes CSAAGLAGEETQYF.

To note about this clonotype: A read error may account for a junction end that differs from germline. As DNA, the CDR3 is TGCAGTGCTAGAAGGTTGGATTCAGATGCGCAGTATTTT. Protein product: CSARRLDSDAQYF. V and J are TRBV20-1 and TRBJ2-3; D unresolved. The germline V gene has CDR1 DFQATT and CDR2 SNEGSKA (reference sequence). This CDR3 contains 13 residues.

This clonotype appeared many times. This chain joins TRBV5-1 and TRBJ2-1, with 13 bases matching TRBD2. The CDR3 spans 14 residues. Germline lookup yields CDR1 SGHRS and CDR2 YFSETQ. J lost 8 bases, V lost 4 bases, and 3 bases had no gene match. Written as DNA, the CDR3 is TGCGCCAGCAGCAACGGACTAGCGGGAGATGAGCAGTTCTTC. It specifies CASSNGLAGDEQFF.

V gene TRBV12-5 combines with J gene TRBJ2-1; TRBD2 matches 14 bases. Germline CDR1 is LGHNT and CDR2 is FRNRAP. V trimming: 7 bases; J trimming: 7 bases; junction bases outside the gene matches: 15. The CDR3 length is 18 residues. CDR3 protein: CASASGTSGGSTLNEQFF. The CDR3 DNA is TGTGCTAGTGCCTCCGGGACTAGCGGGGGTTCCACCCTTAATGAGCAGTTCTTC. Looking up the rest from reference TRBV12-5 and TRBJ2-1 gives the full variable domain: DARVTQTPRHKVTEMGQEVTMRCQPILGHNTVFWYRQTMMQGLELLAYFRNRAPLDDSGMPKDRFSAEMPDATLATLKIQPSEPRDSAVYFCASASGTSGGSTLNEQFFGPGTRLTVL.

The chain links TRBV25-1 to TRBJ2-1, with 9 bases fitting TRBD1. CDR3 length: 13 residues. V lost 6 bases to trimming and J lost 5 bases; unmatched junction nucleotides: 2. Germline V lookup: CDR1 MGHDK, CDR2 SYGVNS. The CDR3, as DNA: TGTGCCAGCAGGGGGGACAGGGACAATGAGCAGTTCTTC. Its translation is CASRGDRDNEQFF.

The rearrangement joins TRBV20-1 to TRBJ2-5; TRBD2 matches at 13 bases. CDR1 and CDR2 (germline): DFQATT, SNEGSKA (reference sequence). The ends lost 3 bases at V and 5 bases at J; junction bases unmatched: 6. The CDR3 has 15 amino acids. CDR3 bases: TGCAGTGCTAGGGGACTAGCGGGATTTGCGGAGACCCAGTACTTC. Translation: CSARGLAGFAETQYF.

This clonotype was seen a handful of times. The chain is built from TRBV6-1 and TRBJ2-1, with TRBD1 matching 9 bases. Germline values: CDR1 MNHNS, CDR2 SASEGT. J was trimmed by 7 bases and V by 7 bases; bases with no gene match: 11. There are 15 residues in the CDR3. The CDR3 DNA is TGTGCCAGCACCGACGGGGACAGGGTGTCAAATGAGCAGTTCTTC. Its protein is CASTDGDRVSNEQFF.

V gene TRBV29-1 combines with J gene TRBJ2-3, with D possibly TRBD2 on 6 matching bases. Germline CDR1 reads SQVTM; CDR2 reads ANQGSEA. V was clipped by 6 bases and J by 5 bases, with 15 bases between them. CDR3 length: 13 residues. As DNA, the CDR3 is TGCAGCGTGGGCAGGGTGGGGGGAGATACGCAGTATTTT. It yields the protein CSVGRVGGDTQYF.

The rearrangement links TRBV12-3 or TRBV12-4 to TRBJ1-1, with 7 positions matching TRBD1. The CDR3 loop spans 16 amino acids. The trim removed 6 bases at V and 7 bases at J, leaving 17 bases unmatched. CDR3 loop: CASRWGRYRGEGEAFF. CDR3 nucleotides: TGTGCCAGCAGGTGGGGGAGGTACAGGGGAGAAGGTGAAGCTTTCTTT.

V is TRBV7-9 and J is TRBJ1-2; 7 bases agree with TRBD1. The CDR3 consists of 16 residues. Per the germline V gene, CDR1 is SEHNR and CDR2 is FQNEAQ (reference sequence). J gave up 4 bases and V 4 bases, and 12 bases lay outside the gene matches. The CDR3 bases are TGTGCCAGCAGCTCAGGGACAGAGCCTCGTGGCTATGGCTACACCTTC. Amino acid sequence: CASSSGTEPRGYGYTF.

This chain links TRBV4-2 with TRBJ2-1, with 7 bases lining up with TRBD2. V lost 0 bases and J lost 4; bases outside the gene matches: 9. This CDR3 has 17 amino acids. Per germline, CDR1 LGHNA and CDR2 YNFKEQ. The CDR3 DNA sequence: TGTGCCAGCAGCCAAGAGGGAGGGGCGGGATCTTACAATGAGCAGTTCTTC. The encoded protein is CASSQEGGAGSYNEQFF.

The chain uses TRBV20-1 and TRBJ2-5; a possible D gene is TRBD1 (6 bases). Between the trimmed V and J ends, which lost 7 bases and 2 bases, there was a span of 17 bases. This CDR3 has 14 amino acids. Germline assignment: CDR1 DFQATT and CDR2 SNEGSKA (reference sequence). The CDR3 region is CSVRPGTSQETQYF. The CDR3 DNA reads TGCAGTGTTAGGCCGGGGACAAGTCAAGAGACCCAGTACTTC.

This clonotype was seen a few times. The chain has TRBV18 and TRBJ2-7; D is unresolved. The germline CDR1 and CDR2 sequences are KGHSH and LQKENI. Trimming removed 6 bases at V and 4 bases at J, with 13 bases between. The CDR3 is made up of 13 amino acids. The CDR3 sequence: CASSDGFGYEQYF. DNA of the CDR3: TGTGCCAGCTCGGATGGGTTTGGGTACGAGCAGTACTTC.

The chain has TRBV11-2 and TRBJ2-6, with a weak D call TRBD1 (6 bases). CDR1 and CDR2 from the germline V gene are SGHAT and FQNNGV. There are 18 residues in the CDR3. Trimming took off 1 base at V and 3 bases at J, with 16 bases between the two ends. The CDR3 DNA is TGTGCCAGCAGCTTAGTTGGGTACGGACAGTATGGGGCCAACGTCCTGACTTTC. Residues: CASSLVGYGQYGANVLTF.

This chain joins TRBV12-3 or TRBV12-4 and TRBJ1-1; D not certain. The CDR3 loop spans 13 amino acids. V gave up 7 bases and J gave up 0 bases, with 9 bases separating them. CDR3 sequence reads: CASMRLMNTEAFF. CDR3 DNA sequence: TGTGCCAGCATGCGACTTATGAACACTGAAGCTTTCTTT.

The chain couples TRBV19 to TRBJ2-3; either TRBD1 or TRBD2 may supply D (5 bases each). V was cut by 0 bases and J by 2 bases, with 15 bases left in between. Germline V gene sequence: CDR1 LNHDA, CDR2 SQIVND (reference sequence). The CDR3 consists of 17 residues. The CDR3, as DNA: TGTGCCAGTAGTATAGAATCGGGACCCTCAAACACAGATACGCAGTATTTT. This encodes CASSIESGPSNTDTQYF.

The chain uses TRBV29-1 and TRBJ1-2; a possible D gene is TRBD1 (6 bases). V was cut by 4 bases and J by 8 bases, with 17 bases left in between. This CDR3 spans 13 amino acids. Germline CDR1 reads SQVTM; CDR2 reads ANQGSEA. The CDR3 sequence: CSVALTETGGYTF. CDR3 nucleotides: TGCAGCGTTGCACTGACAGAGACAGGAGGCTACACCTTC. The full variable domain, its missing parts supplied by reference TRBV29-1 and TRBJ1-2, is SAVISQKPSRDICQRGTSLTIQCQVDSQVTMMFWYRQQPGQSLTLIATANQGSEATYESGFVIDKFPISRPNLTFSTLTVSNMSPEDSSIYLCSVALTETGGYTFGSGTRLTVV.

The chain uses TRBV5-1 and TRBJ1-2; 8 bases line up with TRBD1. This CDR3 spans 16 amino acids. With 3 bases clipped from V and 4 bases from J, the junction kept 11 bases outside the gene matches. Germline-derived CDR1 and CDR2 are SGHRS and YFSETQ. The CDR3 DNA sequence: TGCGCCAGCAGCTGGGACAGGTCGGCTACCCGCTATGGCTACACCTTC. It codes for CASSWDRSATRYGYTF.

The chain is built from TRBV18 and TRBJ2-4; maybe TRBD1 (6 bases). CDR1 is KGHSH, CDR2 LQKENI, per germline. This CDR3 spans 15 amino acids. V was shortened by 4 bases and J by 7 bases, with 17 bases between the two germline ends. This CDR3 is CASSRRDGQNNIQYF. The CDR3 DNA is TGTGCCAGCTCACGACGGGACGGACAGAACAACATTCAGTACTTC.

The V gene is TRBV4-1, the J gene TRBJ2-5; D may be TRBD1 or TRBD2 (7 bases each). Germline CDR1 MGHRA, CDR2 YSYEKL. The V end was cut by 3 bases, the J end by 1 base, with 15 bases between. This CDR3 region has 16 residues. CDR3 sequence: CASSHASGGGQETQYF. The CDR3 DNA sequence: TGCGCCAGCAGCCACGCGTCAGGGGGGGGCCAAGAGACCCAGTACTTC.

This clonotype was observed a few times. The chain employs TRBV10-3 and TRBJ2-3; D unclear. There are 13 residues in the CDR3. Trimming pared 4 bases from V and 6 bases from J, leaving 11 bases between. Germline CDR1 reads ENHRY; CDR2 reads SYGVKD. CDR3 DNA sequence: TGTGCCATCAGTGTGCTCCCCGGGGATACGCAGTATTTT. The encoded protein is CAISVLPGDTQYF.

The chain employs TRBV7-3 and TRBJ2-1, with 11 bases identical to TRBD1. CDR1 is SGHTA, CDR2 FQGTGA, per germline. The CDR3 has 17 amino acids. The V segment lost 1 base and the J segment 5 bases; nucleotides outside the gene matches: 7. CDR3 sequence reads: CASSLRGDRGVDNEQFF. Written as DNA, the CDR3 is TGTGCCAGCAGCTTAAGGGGGGACAGGGGGGTCGACAATGAGCAGTTCTTC.

This sequence joins TRBV15 and TRBJ1-5; D is undetermined. The V gene lost 0 bases and the J gene lost 4 bases, with 7 bases spanning the gap. CDR3 length: 14 residues. Germline V lookup: CDR1 LNHNV, CDR2 YYDKDF (reference sequence). The CDR3 region has the DNA TGTGCCACCAGCAGAGAGGTGTCAAATCAGCCCCAGCATTTT. Amino acid sequence: CATSREVSNQPQHF. Complete variable domain (other parts from reference TRBV15 and TRBJ1-5): DAMVIQNPRYQVTQFGKPVTLSCSQTLNHNVMYWYQQKSSQAPKLLFHYYDKDFNNEADTPDNFQSRRPNTSFCFLDIRSPGLGDTAMYLCATSREVSNQPQHFGDGTRLSIL.